These T cell receptor beta chains were read from a single sample in a study of T cell responses to AZD1222 COVID-19 vaccine. The table came from immunoSEQ multiplex PCR; TCRdb's copy has only in-frame clones and leaves some out. This table holds 180,000 or so clones, more than 85% found once. The sequences come from peripheral blood, collected on day 0 of AZD1222 vaccination. The receptors shown here come from an adult in good health. CDR3s include the opening cysteine and the closing phenylalanine or tryptophan. The D gene is left open where the match is weak. Size is omitted from some rows. Given values are once, few, many or a class for expanded clones.

cdr3_length d_call clone_size j_call v_call cdr3_nt cdr3_aa
13 NA NA TRBJ2-2 TRBV3-1/TRBV3-2 TGTGCCAGCAGCCAAGATGGTACCGGGGAGCTGTTTTTT CASSQDGTGELFF
15 NA NA TRBJ1-1 TRBV3-1/TRBV3-2 TGTGCCAGCAGCCAAGACAGTCGCGATTCCACTGAAGCTTTCTTT CASSQDSRDSTEAFF
15 NA NA TRBJ1-2 TRBV4-1 TGCGCCAGCAGCATCAACAGGGACCGGAACTATGGCTACACCTTC CASSINRDRNYGYTF
13 NA NA TRBJ1-2 TRBV12-3/TRBV12-4 TGTGCCAGCAGTTTCGGTCAAACAGGAGAGAACACCTTC CASSFGQTGENTF
15 TRBD2 once TRBJ2-1 TRBV13 TGTGCCAGCAGCACCCGGACTAGCGGGAGCAATGAGCAGTTCTTC CASSTRTSGSNEQFF
15 NA NA TRBJ2-1 TRBV19 TGTGCCAGTAGTATAGATTTAGGCTCCTACAATGAGCAGTTCTTC CASSIDLGSYNEQFF
17 TRBD1 NA TRBJ1-4 TRBV5-1 TGCGCCAGCAGCTTCCACCCGGACAGGGGTGTTAATGAAAAACTGTTTTTT CASSFHPDRGVNEKLFF
16 TRBD1 NA TRBJ2-7 TRBV6-1 TGTGCCAGCAGTGAAGCCTGGACAGGGGCGCGGTACGAGCAGTACTTC CASSEAWTGARYEQYF
17 TRBD1 NA TRBJ2-3 TRBV13 TGTGCCAGCAGCTTTTACACTAGGGGGCAATACACAGATACGCAGTATTTT CASSFYTRGQYTDTQYF
14 NA NA TRBJ2-7 TRBV5-1 TGCGCCAGCAGCGGGGCTACGAATTCCTACGAGCAGTACTTC CASSGATNSYEQYF
13 NA NA TRBJ2-7 TRBV14 TGTGCCAGTAAAAAGGGACGGAGCTACGAGCAGTACTTC CASKKGRSYEQYF
12 NA NA TRBJ1-3 TRBV12-3/TRBV12-4 TGTGCCAGCAGGAGCTCTGGAAACACCATATATTTT CASRSSGNTIYF
16 NA NA TRBJ2-3 TRBV18 TGTGCCAGCTCACCGTCACAGGGAAGCGGCACAGATACGCAGTATTTT CASSPSQGSGTDTQYF
14 NA NA TRBJ1-1 TRBV19 TGTGCCAGTAGTCCCGTTCAGGGGAGGACTGAAGCTTTCTTT CASSPVQGRTEAFF
15 TRBD1 NA TRBJ1-1 TRBV18 TGTGCCAGCTCACGAGACAGGGTCTTGTCCACTGAAGCTTTCTTT CASSRDRVLSTEAFF
14 NA NA TRBJ1-2 TRBV11-2 TGTGCCAGCAGCTTAGTTGAGGGGAACTATGGCTACACCTTC CASSLVEGNYGYTF
13 NA NA TRBJ2-3 TRBV11-2 TGTGCCAGCAGTTCTCGGCAGACAGATACGCAGTATTTT CASSSRQTDTQYF
15 TRBD1 NA TRBJ1-1 TRBV10-1 TGCGCCAGCAGGCCCGGACAGGGGGCGCTCTCTGAAGCTTTCTTT CASRPGQGALSEAFF
14 TRBD1 NA TRBJ1-1 TRBV18 TGTGCCAGCTCACCATGGGACAGGGAAGGTGAAGCTTTCTTT CASSPWDREGEAFF
14 TRBD1 NA TRBJ1-1 TRBV30 TGTGCCTGGGCGGGCTGGACAGGGAACACTGAAGCTTTCTTT CAWAGWTGNTEAFF
12 NA NA TRBJ1-5 TRBV3-1/TRBV3-2 TGTGCCAGCAGCCAAGGGTATCAGCCCCAGCATTTT CASSQGYQPQHF
16 NA NA TRBJ1-6 TRBV11-2 TGTGCCAGCAGCCGGGGACTATCCTCCTATAATTCACCCCTCCACTTT CASSRGLSSYNSPLHF
12 NA NA TRBJ1-3 TRBV11-2 TGTGCCAGCGCTGTAAGGGGGGACACCATATATTTT CASAVRGDTIYF
13 NA NA TRBJ1-2 TRBV5-1 TGCGCCAGCAGCATCGGGACACCCTATGGCTACACCTTC CASSIGTPYGYTF
16 NA NA TRBJ2-7 TRBV7-6 TGTGCCAGCAGCGCATCCGGGGGTAGCCGGTCCTACGAGCAGTACTTC CASSASGGSRSYEQYF
13 NA once TRBJ2-7 TRBV12-3/TRBV12-4 TGTGCCAGCAGTTTAAACACCGGGGGCGAGCAGTACTTC CASSLNTGGEQYF
15 NA NA TRBJ1-5 TRBV5-8 TGTGCCAGCCCAAGCAGAGTAAATAGCAATCAGCCCCAGCATTTT CASPSRVNSNQPQHF
14 NA NA TRBJ1-2 TRBV29-1 TGCAGCGTTTTTACCGGGACGCTAAACTATGGCTACACCTTC CSVFTGTLNYGYTF
14 NA NA TRBJ2-7 TRBV16 TGTGCCAGCAGCCAATCTTCACAGAGCTACGAGCAGTACTTC CASSQSSQSYEQYF
18 NA NA TRBJ2-2 TRBV6-1 TGTGCCAGCAGTGAATATATCCGGTTACAGGTCGACACCGGGGAGCTGTTTTTT CASSEYIRLQVDTGELFF
18 TRBD2 NA TRBJ2-5 TRBV4-1 TGCGCCAGCAGCCAAGATCGGCAGCTAGCGGGAGTCCGAGAGACCCAGTACTTC CASSQDRQLAGVRETQYF
13 NA once TRBJ1-5 TRBV27 TGTGCCAGCAGTTTCACCTTCAATCAGCCCCAGCATTTT CASSFTFNQPQHF
13 TRBD1 NA TRBJ1-5 TRBV19 TGTGCCAGTAGTATGACAGGGTCTCAGCCCCAGCATTTT CASSMTGSQPQHF
17 TRBD1 NA TRBJ1-2 TRBV7-9 TGTGCCAGCAGCCCGTCGGGACAGGGGGCGCGTGTACTCGGCTACACCTTC CASSPSGQGARVLGYTF
14 NA NA TRBJ1-5 TRBV11-2 TGTGCCAGCAGCCCAGGCCCAGGAGGTCAGCCCCAGCATTTT CASSPGPGGQPQHF
14 NA NA TRBJ2-7 TRBV3-1/TRBV3-2 TGTGCCAGCAGCCAAGTCGGACAAACCTACGAGCAGTACTTC CASSQVGQTYEQYF
16 TRBD1 NA TRBJ1-1 TRBV18 TGTGCCAGCTCACTAGGTCAGGGGGCCGGAAACACTGAAGCTTTCTTT CASSLGQGAGNTEAFF
12 NA NA TRBJ1-4 TRBV28 TGTGCCAGCAGTAGGGGGGGGGTCCAACTGTTTTTT CASSRGGVQLFF
14 NA NA TRBJ2-7 TRBV10-3 TGTGCCATCAGTGAGTCTCTAAGGGCATACGAGCAGTACTTC CAISESLRAYEQYF
17 NA NA TRBJ2-1 TRBV10-1 TGCGCCAGCAGTGAGTCACGGGGGAGCAGGGACTACAATGAGCAGTTCTTC CASSESRGSRDYNEQFF
16 TRBD1 NA TRBJ2-2 TRBV11-2 TGTGCCAGCAGCTTGCAGGGGGCCCTTAACGCCGGGGAGCTGTTTTTT CASSLQGALNAGELFF
14 TRBD1 NA TRBJ1-2 TRBV5-1 TGCGCCAGCAGCTTTTTAACCCGACAGGGGGGCTACACCTTC CASSFLTRQGGYTF
15 NA NA TRBJ1-2 TRBV7-9 TGTGCCAGCAGCCCTAACACAGGGAATCTCTATGGCTACACCTTC CASSPNTGNLYGYTF
13 NA NA TRBJ1-5 TRBV5-1 TGCGCCAGCAGGGCCAGCCCTGGTCAGCCCCAGCATTTT CASRASPGQPQHF
13 TRBD1 NA TRBJ1-4 TRBV6-5 TGTGCCAGCAGCACACAGGGGAAGGAAAAACTGTTTTTT CASSTQGKEKLFF
14 TRBD2 NA TRBJ2-7 TRBV11-2 TGTGCCAGCAGCTCCACTAGCGGTTCCTACGAGCAGTACTTC CASSSTSGSYEQYF
15 NA NA TRBJ2-1 TRBV6-5 TGTGCCAGCAGCCTCGTGGCTAGCCCGTACAATGAGCAGTTCTTC CASSLVASPYNEQFF
14 NA NA TRBJ1-5 TRBV5-1 TGCGCCAGCACCCCTTCAGGGGGCAATCAGCCCCAGCATTTT CASTPSGGNQPQHF
15 NA once TRBJ1-5 TRBV5-5 TGTGCCAGCAGTTCAACAGGAGATAGCAATCAGCCCCAGCATTTT CASSSTGDSNQPQHF
14 NA NA TRBJ1-1 TRBV18 TGTGCCAGCTCACCACGGGGACTGAACACTGAAGCTTTCTTT CASSPRGLNTEAFF
18 TRBD2 NA TRBJ2-1 TRBV19 TGTGCCAGTAGTCCCCTGATTGCGGGGGGGCGAATGTCGAATGAGCAGTTCTTC CASSPLIAGGRMSNEQFF
13 TRBD2 once TRBJ2-3 TRBV3-1/TRBV3-2 TGTGCCAGCATACGGGGGGGCACAGATACGCAGTATTTT CASIRGGTDTQYF
14 NA NA TRBJ1-3 TRBV6-5 TGTGCCAGCAGTTTAGCGGGCCCTGGAAACACCATATATTTT CASSLAGPGNTIYF
16 TRBD1 NA TRBJ2-2 TRBV5-1 TGCGCCAGCAGCTTACAGGGGGCCGTGGACACCGGGGAGCTGTTTTTT CASSLQGAVDTGELFF
17 TRBD1 NA TRBJ1-5 TRBV12-5 TGTGCTAGTGGTTTCACCACCAACAGGGGGTCCCGGCAGCCCCAGCATTTT CASGFTTNRGSRQPQHF
13 NA NA TRBJ2-7 TRBV28 TGTGCCAGCAGCTCTAGCGACACCTACGAGCAGTACTTC CASSSSDTYEQYF
15 TRBD1 NA TRBJ2-7 TRBV7-7 TGTGCCAGCAGCTTGCCTGGGACAGTTTCAAGCGAGCAGTACTTC CASSLPGTVSSEQYF
17 TRBD1 NA TRBJ1-4 TRBV3-1/TRBV3-2 TGTGCCAGCAGCCAAGAGGAGACAGGGTCGACTAATGAAAAACTGTTTTTT CASSQEETGSTNEKLFF
17 NA NA TRBJ1-2 TRBV4-1 TGCGCCAGCAGCCAATTGGCACAGGAGCCTTCTAACTATGGCTACACCTTC CASSQLAQEPSNYGYTF